The 6 T cell receptor beta chains presented below share a single source sample, sequenced in a study of blood T cells in healthy people across ages. Through a sample-barcoded 5' primer and a J-beta primer mix, a second PCR was run for roughly 6 to 11 cycles. TCRdb recomputed calls from the 5' RACE reads with MiXCR, one row per CDR3 protein. The table records around 1,000,000 distinct CDR3 sequences, 20% to 25% of them present only once. A further study also used this sample, focusing on T cells of mothers and their children.

The sample was blood. The source is a girl aged 2 to 10 in good health.

The V gene is TRBV11-2, the J gene TRBJ1-4; D perhaps matches TRBD1 (6 bases). This CDR3 has 14 amino acids. Trimming stripped 5 bases from V and 7 bases from J, with 14 bases between. CDR1 and CDR2 (germline): SGHAT, FQNNGV. The CDR3 nucleotides are TGTGCCAGCAGCCTCGGGGGGGCGGCTGAAAAACTGTTTTTT. Residues: CASSLGGAAEKLFF.

This clonotype has a handful of counts. The chain recombines TRBV2 with TRBJ1-1; weak D call: TRBD1 (6 bases). Trimming pared 6 bases from V and 8 bases from J, leaving 10 bases between. CDR3 length: 11 residues. Germline V gives CDR1 SNHLY, CDR2 FYNNEI. This CDR3 reads CASRYGTEAFF. The CDR3 DNA reads as TGTGCCAGCAGGTACGGGACAGAAGCTTTCTTT.

This clonotype came up a few times. The chain has TRBV5-5 and TRBJ2-5; 12 bases agree with TRBD1. CDR3 length: 16 amino acids. The V gene end was trimmed by 3 bases and the J gene end by 4 bases; junction bases not matched to a gene: 7. Germline V lookup: CDR1 SGHKS, CDR2 YYEKEE (reference sequence). CDR3 sequence (DNA): TGTGCCAGCAGCTACCGGGACAGGGGGCCCGGAGAGACCCAGTACTTC. Translated: CASSYRDRGPGETQYF.

The chain uses TRBV29-1 and TRBJ2-7, with D possibly TRBD1 on 6 matching bases. Germline CDR1 and CDR2: SQVTM and ANQGSEA. There are 12 residues in the CDR3. The V end lost 8 bases, the J end lost 0 bases, and 11 bases lay between the germline ends. As DNA, the CDR3 is TGCAGCTTTAGGGGGACCTCCTACGAGCAGTACTTC. Translated: CSFRGTSYEQYF.

This clonotype has just a few counts. The chain uses TRBV2 and TRBJ1-5; no clear D. V lost 4 bases and J 0 bases, leaving 22 bases between the germline ends. The CDR3 covers 19 residues. CDR1 SNHLY and CDR2 FYNNEI come from the germline V gene. This CDR3 reads CASSGLRESGALSNQPQHF. As DNA, the CDR3 is TGTGCCAGCAGTGGTCTAAGGGAATCAGGAGCTCTTAGCAATCAGCCCCAGCATTTT.

Only a few counts were recorded for this clonotype. The chain uses TRBV20-1 and TRBJ2-3; D is tentatively TRBD1 or TRBD2 (5 bases each). Germline lookup yields CDR1 DFQATT and CDR2 SNEGSKA (reference sequence). Trimming stripped 6 bases from V and 0 bases from J, with 13 bases between. The CDR3 runs to 14 residues. DNA of the CDR3: TGCAGTGCCTTCCGGGACGGTAGCACAGATACGCAGTATTTT. Protein: CSAFRDGSTDTQYF.